The rows below give T cell receptor beta chains drawn from one sample of a study of graft-versus-host responses after intestinal transplantation. TCRdb keeps only in-frame clones here, not all; method: immunoSEQ multiplex PCR. Of roughly 15,000 clones listed, around 40% are singletons. The sequenced sample was alloreactive CD8+ T cells from a mixed lymphocyte reaction culture, obtained before intestinal transplant. The receptors here all came from a human patient who received an intestinal transplant. Both conserved end residues are part of each CDR3.

TRBJ1-5	TRBV4-3	CASSPTGVNQPQHF
TRBJ2-5	TRBV7-6	CASSLARGGLAGGIRETQYF
TRBJ1-1	TRBV19	CASSGSEAFF
TRBJ2-7	TRBV4-2	CASSQDRSAGNHEQYF
TRBJ1-2	TRBV6-1	CASSEVRARGYTF
TRBJ2-7	TRBV9	CASGPTGDYEQYF
TRBJ2-5	TRBV27	CASSLFGGLETQYF
TRBJ2-7	TRBV5-4	CASSTRGRREQYF
TRBJ1-1	TRBV5-3	CARSIGTGDTEAFF
TRBJ2-5	TRBV5-5	CASSKNWEPIQETQYF
TRBJ2-5	TRBV5-4	CASNEFRGAEQETQYF
TRBJ1-5	TRBV5-6	CASSFAGFNNQPQHF
TRBJ1-1	TRBV5-1	CASSLVLGMNTEAFF
TRBJ2-2	TRBV7-9	CASSLVGAPGELFF
TRBJ2-7	TRBV25-1	CASSWTGGPQGEQYF
TRBJ1-2	TRBV10-3	CVISETGEVNYGYTF
TRBJ1-3	TRBV4-1	CASSQDPTGGLRSSGNTIYF
TRBJ2-7	TRBV6-5	CASSTGAGGQYEQYF
TRBJ1-5	TRBV6-1	CASSYGGNQPQHF
TRBJ1-1	TRBV7-6	CASSLAPGGFDTEAFF
TRBJ1-6	TRBV15	CATSEPTASSYNSPLHF
TRBJ2-7	TRBV4-1	CASSQVAVGEQYF
TRBJ2-2	TRBV4-2	CASSQVAGELFF
TRBJ2-7	TRBV11-3	CASSFGLYEQYF